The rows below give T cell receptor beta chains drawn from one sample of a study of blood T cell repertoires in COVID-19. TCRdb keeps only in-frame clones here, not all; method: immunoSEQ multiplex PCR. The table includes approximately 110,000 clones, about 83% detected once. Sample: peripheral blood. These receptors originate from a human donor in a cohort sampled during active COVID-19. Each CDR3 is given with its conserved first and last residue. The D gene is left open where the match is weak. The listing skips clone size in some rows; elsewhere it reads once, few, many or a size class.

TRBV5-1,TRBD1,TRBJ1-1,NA,TGCGCCAGCAGCTTGTTGCCGGGACAGGCGCCAGTTGAAGCTTTCTTT,CASSLLPGQAPVEAFF
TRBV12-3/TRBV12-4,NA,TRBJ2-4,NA,TGTGCCAGCAGTTTTGGGGGCGGAAACATTCAGTACTTC,CASSFGGGNIQYF
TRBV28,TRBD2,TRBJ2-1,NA,TGTGCCAGCAGCCCTCCTGCGGGACTAGCGCCCTCCCCGACAGGCAATGAGCAGTTCTTC,CASSPPAGLAPSPTGNEQFF
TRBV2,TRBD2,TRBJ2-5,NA,TGTGCCAGCAGCGGTTTTAGCGGGAGGGCCCAAGAGACCCAGTACTTC,CASSGFSGRAQETQYF
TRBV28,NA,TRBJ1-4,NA,TGTGCCAGCAGTTCCCTCGGACGGGGGTTCCCTAATGAAAAACTGTTTTTT,CASSSLGRGFPNEKLFF
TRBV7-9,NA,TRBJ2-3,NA,TGTGCCAGCAGCCGTACAGGGTTTCCAGATACGCAGTATTTT,CASSRTGFPDTQYF
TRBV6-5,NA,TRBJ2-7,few,TGTGCCAGCAGCCGCGACCCAAAGGGGATAAAGGACTTC,CASSRDPKGIKDF
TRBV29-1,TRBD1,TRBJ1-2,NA,TGCAGCGCCGCCTGGACAGGGCGCGATGGCTACACCTTC,CSAAWTGRDGYTF
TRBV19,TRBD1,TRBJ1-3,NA,TGTGCCAGTAGTTCGCGATTGGGGGGACAGCTATACTCTGGAAACACCATATATTTT,CASSSRLGGQLYSGNTIYF
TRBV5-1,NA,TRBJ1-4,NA,TGCGCCAGCAGCGCAGGGGAGTTTAATGAAAAACTGTTTTTT,CASSAGEFNEKLFF
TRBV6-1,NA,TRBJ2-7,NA,TGTGCCAGCAGTGAAAGTGAGTTCGAGCAGTACTTC,CASSESEFEQYF